These 9 T cell receptor beta chains originate from one sample sequenced in a study of T cells after yellow fever vaccination. In TCRdb, the 5' RACE reads were re-called with MiXCR into one record per CDR3 protein. The sample consists of 95,000 to 150,000 distinct CDR3 sequences, roughly 15% of them appearing once. The specimen was CD8+ T cells sorted from PBMCs, collected 5 days after the yellow fever booster vaccination. These receptors were obtained from a man between 18 and 35 years old who received the YFV17D yellow fever vaccine.

The chain couples TRBV7-2 to TRBJ2-5; D is perhaps TRBD1 (6 bases). This CDR3 has 13 amino acids. Germline loops: CDR1 SGHTA, CDR2 FQGNSA. V was clipped by 5 bases and J by 5 bases, with 12 bases between them. In nucleotides, the CDR3 is TGTGCCAGCAGCACCAGGGGTTGGGAGACCCAGTACTTC. Protein: CASSTRGWETQYF.

The CDR3 region has the DNA TGTGCCAGCAGCTCCGGGACACAGAGGGGTACGCAGTATTTT. Residues: CASSSGTQRGTQYF. The chain carries TRBV11-2 and TRBJ2-3; tentative D call: TRBD1 (6 bases). The CDR3 sequence is 14 residues long. Trimming took off 4 bases at V and 8 bases at J, with 16 bases between the two ends. CDR1 SGHAT and CDR2 FQNNGV come from the germline V gene.

The chain joins TRBV29-1 to TRBJ2-3, with D perhaps matching TRBD2 (5 bases). Germline V gives CDR1 SQVTM, CDR2 ANQGSEA. Trimming removed 7 bases from V and 0 bases from J, with 17 bases in between. The CDR3 is 15 residues long. CDR3 in amino acids: CSAARTLPSTDTQYF. The CDR3 bases are TGCAGCGCCGCCAGGACTCTACCTAGCACAGATACGCAGTATTTT.

This clonotype was counted once. This chain connects TRBV6-2 or TRBV6-3 to TRBJ1-5; D is unclear. CDR1 and CDR2 (germline): MNHEY, SVGEGT. The CDR3 totals 14 residues. The V and J ends lost 3 bases and 4 bases respectively, with 10 bases between them. CDR3 region: CASSYMGLNQPQHF. The CDR3 region has the DNA TGTGCCAGCAGTTATATGGGCCTAAATCAGCCCCAGCATTTT.

V gene TRBV12-3 or TRBV12-4 combines with J gene TRBJ2-3; D remains unclear. This CDR3 has 14 residues. V lost 6 bases to trimming and J lost 5 bases, with 15 bases between them. This CDR3 is CASSRVGSQDTQYF. The CDR3 region has the DNA TGTGCCAGCAGCCGGGTGGGCTCCCAAGATACGCAGTATTTT.

This clonotype occurred a few times. This chain links TRBV7-9 with TRBJ2-1, with 8 bases identical to TRBD2. The CDR3 extends over 16 amino acids. Trimming removed 4 bases from V and 7 bases from J; junction bases left unmatched: 12. The germline CDR1 and CDR2 sequences are SEHNR and FQNEAQ (reference sequence). The CDR3 is CASSSLGGGPLNEQFF. The CDR3 DNA reads as TGTGCCAGCAGCTCCCTCGGCGGGGGGCCACTTAATGAGCAGTTCTTC.

This clonotype has at least ten counts. DNA for the CDR3: TGTGCCAGCACCTTAGCGGGGGGAAAAGAGACCCAGTACTTC. Translated: CASTLAGGKETQYF. The chain carries TRBV12-3 or TRBV12-4 and TRBJ2-5; 10 nucleotides align to TRBD2. The CDR3 has 14 residues. The ends lost 7 bases at V and 3 bases at J; junction bases unmatched: 5.

V gene TRBV30 combines with J gene TRBJ2-7; 7 bases map to TRBD1. With V trimmed by 2 bases and J by 6 bases, 7 bases remained unmatched. The CDR3 consists of 13 residues. CDR1 is GTSNPN, CDR2 SVGIG, per germline (reference sequence). The CDR3 DNA follows: TGTGCCTGGAGTAGGGGGCTGTCCGGCGAGCAGTACTTC. Translated: CAWSRGLSGEQYF.

This clonotype was seen a handful of times. The J gene is TRBJ2-7, the V gene TRBV4-1, with TRBD1 matching over 7 bases. CDR1 and CDR2 (germline): MGHRA, YSYEKL. V lost 4 bases and J lost 0; bases outside the gene matches: 3. CDR3 length: 14 amino acids. Here the CDR3 DNA reads TGCGCCAGCAGCCCTAGGGACAGCTCCTACGAGCAGTACTTC. Translating gives CASSPRDSSYEQYF.